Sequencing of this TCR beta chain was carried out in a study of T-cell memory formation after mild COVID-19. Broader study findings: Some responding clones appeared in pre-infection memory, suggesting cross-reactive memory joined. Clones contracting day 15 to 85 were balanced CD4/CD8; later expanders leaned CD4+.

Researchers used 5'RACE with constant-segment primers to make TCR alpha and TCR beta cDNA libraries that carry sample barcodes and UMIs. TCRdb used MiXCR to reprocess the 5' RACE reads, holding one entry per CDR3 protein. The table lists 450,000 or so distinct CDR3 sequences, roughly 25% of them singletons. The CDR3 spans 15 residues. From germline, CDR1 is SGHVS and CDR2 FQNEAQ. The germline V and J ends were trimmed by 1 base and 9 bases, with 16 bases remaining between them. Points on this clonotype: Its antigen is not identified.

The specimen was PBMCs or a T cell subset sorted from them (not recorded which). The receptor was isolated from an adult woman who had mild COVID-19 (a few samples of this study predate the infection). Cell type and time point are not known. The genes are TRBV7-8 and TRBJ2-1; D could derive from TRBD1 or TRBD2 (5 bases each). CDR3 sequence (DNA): TGTGCCAGCAGCTTAGTTGGGGGTTCTTGGGCTGAGCAGTTCTTC. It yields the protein CASSLVGGSWAEQFF.